This T cell receptor (beta chain) was recovered during a study of technical replicates of blood from a handful of donors. The repertoire was sequenced with immunoSEQ multiplex PCR; TCRdb's copy has only in-frame clones and lacks some. The repertoire includes under 95,000 clones, roughly 91% of them detected once, and 0.37% sits in the top ten. V dropped 3 bases and J dropped 2; count of bases not matched to a gene: 4. This CDR3 has 15 residues. Germline lookup yields CDR1 SGHTA and CDR2 FQGNSA. This TCR was recovered from a human donor in good health. Some clones in this sample may be carry-over from other donors' samples. Source material: T cells isolated from PBMCs. J is TRBJ2-7 and V is TRBV7-2; 10 bases are a match to TRBD2. CDR3 DNA sequence: TGTGCCAGCAGCTTCCTAGCGGGAGCCCCCTACGAGCAGTACTTC. Protein: CASSFLAGAPYEQYF.